Below, one T cell receptor beta chain is given with its context. J gave up 2 bases and V 2 bases, and 9 bases lay outside the gene matches. Germline CDR1 and CDR2: SNHLY and FYNNEI. This CDR3 comprises 16 residues. Original analysis: How many nucleated cells were present was estimated from reference gene primer amplification. The table came from immunoSEQ multiplex PCR; TCRdb's copy has only in-frame clones and leaves some out. V, J and clone size were drawn from that table, and D and trimming were deduced from the DNA. Here the sample spans several thousand clones, roughly 80% being singletons. This sample was taken from a study of blood T cell repertoires in COVID-19. About the study: The samples span acute and convalescent COVID-19 from the United States, Italy and Spain. PBMCs, B-cell-depleted T cells, or T cells provided the cDNA or gDNA that made up the material.

This clonotype was obtained from a human donor in a cohort sampled during active COVID-19. The sample comprised peripheral blood. The chain links TRBV2 to TRBJ2-7, with 7 positions matching TRBD1. The CDR3 spells CASSEPRQGTTYEQYF. CDR3 sequence (DNA): TGTGCCAGCAGTGAACCAAGACAGGGAACTACCTACGAGCAGTACTTC.